This entry is about one T cell receptor beta chain. This specimen comes from a study of T-cell reconstitution after alpha-beta-depleted transplantation in children. The V and J ends lost 2 bases and 5 bases respectively, with 11 bases between them. Germline CDR1 reads SGHNT; CDR2 reads YYREEE (reference sequence). The CDR3 has 14 amino acids. Preparation of the TCRbeta library used unique molecular identifiers. Each CDR3 protein gets one entry after TCRdb re-called the PCR reads with MiXCR. The sample includes approximately 250,000 distinct CDR3 sequences, 9.7% of them seen just once. This chain links TRBV5-4 with TRBJ1-5; no definite D call. The source was PBMCs from the stem cell graft donor, collected from the stem cell graft. The sequence was collected from a human donor who donated a stem cell graft to a child with SCID. The CDR3: CASSFNPRDQPQHF. The CDR3, as DNA: TGTGCCAGCAGCTTCAACCCACGGGATCAGCCCCAGCATTTT.